This T cell receptor beta chain was recovered during a study of cytomegalovirus exposure and HLA in healthy donors. For the study at large: Earlier results showed 90 million to 120 million unique TCR beta sequences derived from around 170 million T cells.

The CDR3 consists of 14 residues. Germline CDR1 SGHTA, CDR2 FQGNSA. The germline V and J ends were trimmed by 3 bases and 0 bases, with 3 bases remaining between them. In the PCR, 60 Vbeta and 13 Jbeta primers were used. This table comes from immunoSEQ multiplex PCR, and its TCRdb copy is limited to in-frame clones, with some not included. The sample includes 140,000 to 150,000 clones, about 70% of them seen just once. The receptor comes from a woman aged 40-49 years in good health and CMV-seronegative. The genes are TRBV7-2 and TRBJ2-6; D is ambiguous. Sample: PBMCs. CDR3 DNA: TGTGCCAGCAGCTTGAGCTCTGGGGCCAACGTCCTGACTTTC. Translated: CASSLSSGANVLTF.